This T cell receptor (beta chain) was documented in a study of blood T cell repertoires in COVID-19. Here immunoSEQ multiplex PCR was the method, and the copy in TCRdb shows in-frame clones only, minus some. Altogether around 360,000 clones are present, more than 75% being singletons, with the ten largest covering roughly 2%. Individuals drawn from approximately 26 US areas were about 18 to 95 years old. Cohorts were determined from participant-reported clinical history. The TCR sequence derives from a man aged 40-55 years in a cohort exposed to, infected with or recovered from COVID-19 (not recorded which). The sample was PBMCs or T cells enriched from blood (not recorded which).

Here the CDR3 DNA reads TGTGCCAGCAGCTATACGGGGAGCTCCTACAATGAGCAGTTCTTC. This sequence encodes CASSYTGSSYNEQFF. The V gene is TRBV7-9, the J gene TRBJ2-1, with D perhaps TRBD2 (5 bases). The germline CDR1 and CDR2 sequences are SEHNR and FQNEAQ (reference sequence). Trimming left V 4 bases short and J 0 bases short, with 10 bases between. The CDR3 totals 15 residues. Variable domain in full (rest from reference TRBV7-9 and TRBJ2-1): DTGVSQNPRHKITKRGQNVTFRCDPISEHNRLYWYRQTLGQGPEFLTYFQNEAQLEKSRLLSDRFSAERPKGSFSTLEIQRTEQGDSAMYLCASSYTGSSYNEQFFGPGTRLTVL.